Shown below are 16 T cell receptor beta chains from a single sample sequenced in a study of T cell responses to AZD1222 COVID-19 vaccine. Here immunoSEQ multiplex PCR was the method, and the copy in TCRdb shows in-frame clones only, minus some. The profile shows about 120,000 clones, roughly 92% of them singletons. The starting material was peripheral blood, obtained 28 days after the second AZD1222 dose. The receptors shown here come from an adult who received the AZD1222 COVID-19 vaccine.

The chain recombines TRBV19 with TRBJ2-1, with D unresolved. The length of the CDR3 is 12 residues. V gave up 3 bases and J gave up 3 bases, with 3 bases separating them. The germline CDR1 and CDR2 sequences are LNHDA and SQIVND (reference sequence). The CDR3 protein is CASSMYYNEQFF. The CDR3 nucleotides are TGTGCCAGTAGTATGTACTACAATGAGCAGTTCTTC.

The DNA of the CDR3 is TGTGCCAGCAGCTTCCTGACTAGCGGGAGGGCTAAGCAGTACTTC. Protein sequence: CASSFLTSGRAKQYF. The chain has TRBV6-5 and TRBJ2-7; the match to TRBD2 covers 14 bases. V lost 6 bases to trimming and J lost 8 bases; unmatched junction nucleotides: 9. The CDR3 covers 15 residues. The V gene's germline CDR1 is MNHEY and CDR2 SVGAGI.

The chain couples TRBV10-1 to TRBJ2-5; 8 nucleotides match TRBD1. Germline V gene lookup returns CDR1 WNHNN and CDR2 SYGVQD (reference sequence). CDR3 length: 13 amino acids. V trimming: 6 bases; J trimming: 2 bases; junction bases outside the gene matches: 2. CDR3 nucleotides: TGCGCCAGCAGCGGGACAGGACAAGAGACCCAGTACTTC. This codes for CASSGTGQETQYF.

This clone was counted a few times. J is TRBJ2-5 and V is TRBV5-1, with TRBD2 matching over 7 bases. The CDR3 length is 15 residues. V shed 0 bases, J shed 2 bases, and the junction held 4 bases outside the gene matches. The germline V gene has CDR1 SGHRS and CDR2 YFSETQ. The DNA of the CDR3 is TGCGCCAGCAGCTTGGCTTGGGGGGGTCAAGAGACCCAGTACTTC. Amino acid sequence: CASSLAWGGQETQYF.

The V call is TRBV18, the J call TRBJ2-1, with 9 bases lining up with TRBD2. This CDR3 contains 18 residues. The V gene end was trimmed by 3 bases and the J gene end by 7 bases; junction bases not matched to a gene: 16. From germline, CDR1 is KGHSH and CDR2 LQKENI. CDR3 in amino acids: CASSPQLQREVLRNEQFF. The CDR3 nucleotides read TGTGCCAGCTCACCTCAACTACAGCGGGAGGTACTTAGGAATGAGCAGTTCTTC.

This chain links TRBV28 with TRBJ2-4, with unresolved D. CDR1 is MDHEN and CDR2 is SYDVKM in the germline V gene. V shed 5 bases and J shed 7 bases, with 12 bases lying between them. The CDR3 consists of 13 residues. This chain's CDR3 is CASSLSPGNIQYF. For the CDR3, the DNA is TGTGCCAGCAGTCTCTCTCCTGGGAACATTCAGTACTTC.

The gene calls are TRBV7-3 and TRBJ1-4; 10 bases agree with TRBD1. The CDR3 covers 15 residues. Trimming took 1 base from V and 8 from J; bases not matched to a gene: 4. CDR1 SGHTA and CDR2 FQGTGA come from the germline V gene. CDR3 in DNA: TGTGCCAGCAGCTTAAGGGACAGGGGCCGAGAAAAACTGTTTTTT. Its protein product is CASSLRDRGREKLFF. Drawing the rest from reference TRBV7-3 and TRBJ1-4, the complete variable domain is GAGVSQTPSNKVTEKGKYVELRCDPISGHTALYWYRQSLGQGPEFLIYFQGTGAADDSGLPNDRFFAVRPEGSVSTLKIQRTERGDSAVYLCASSLRDRGREKLFFGSGTQLSVL.

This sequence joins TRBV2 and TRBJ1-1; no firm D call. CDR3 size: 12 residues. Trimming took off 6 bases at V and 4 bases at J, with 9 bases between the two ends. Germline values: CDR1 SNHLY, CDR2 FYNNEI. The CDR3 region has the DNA TGTGCCAGCAGCCTCACGGGCACTGAAGCTTTCTTT. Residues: CASSLTGTEAFF.

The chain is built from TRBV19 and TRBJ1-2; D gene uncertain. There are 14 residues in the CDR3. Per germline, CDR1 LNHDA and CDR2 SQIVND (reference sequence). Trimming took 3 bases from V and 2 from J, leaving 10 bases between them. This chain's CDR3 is CASSIWETNYGYTF. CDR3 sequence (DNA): TGTGCCAGTAGTATCTGGGAGACGAACTATGGCTACACCTTC. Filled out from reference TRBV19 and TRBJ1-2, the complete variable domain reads DGGITQSPKYLFRKEGQNVTLSCEQNLNHDAMYWYRQDPGQGLRLIYYSQIVNDFQKGDIAEGYSVSREKKESFPLTVTSAQKNPTAFYLCASSIWETNYGYTFGSGTRLTVV.

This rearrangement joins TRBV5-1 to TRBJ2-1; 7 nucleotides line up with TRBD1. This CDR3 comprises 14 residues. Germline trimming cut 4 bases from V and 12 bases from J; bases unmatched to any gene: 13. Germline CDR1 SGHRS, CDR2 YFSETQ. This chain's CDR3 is CASSVGDSPSRQFF. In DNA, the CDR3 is TGCGCCAGCAGCGTGGGGGACAGCCCGAGCAGGCAGTTCTTC.

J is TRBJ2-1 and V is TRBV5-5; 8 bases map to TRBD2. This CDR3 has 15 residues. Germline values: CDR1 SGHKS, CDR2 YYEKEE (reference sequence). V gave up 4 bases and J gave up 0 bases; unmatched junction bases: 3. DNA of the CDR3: TGTGCCAGCAGCCCAAGCGGGAGCTCCTACAATGAGCAGTTCTTC. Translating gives CASSPSGSSYNEQFF.

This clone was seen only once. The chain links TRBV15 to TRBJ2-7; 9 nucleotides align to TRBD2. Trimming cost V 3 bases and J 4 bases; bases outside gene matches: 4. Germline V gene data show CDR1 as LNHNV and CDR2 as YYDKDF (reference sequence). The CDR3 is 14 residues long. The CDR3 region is CATSRSLAGYEQYF. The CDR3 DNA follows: TGTGCCACCAGCAGGAGTCTAGCGGGGTACGAGCAGTACTTC.

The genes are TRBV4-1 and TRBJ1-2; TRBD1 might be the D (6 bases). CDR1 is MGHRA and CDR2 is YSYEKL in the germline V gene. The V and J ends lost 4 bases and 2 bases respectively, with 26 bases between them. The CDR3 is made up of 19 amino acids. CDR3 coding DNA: TGCGCCAGCAGCCCTCACCTCCTCGTACAGGGTACTAAAAACTATGGCTACACCTTC. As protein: CASSPHLLVQGTKNYGYTF.

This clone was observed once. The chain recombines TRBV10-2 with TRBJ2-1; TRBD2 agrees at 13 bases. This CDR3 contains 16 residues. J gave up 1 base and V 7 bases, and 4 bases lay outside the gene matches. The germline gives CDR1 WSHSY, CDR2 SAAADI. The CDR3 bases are TGCGCCAGCAATCGACTAGCGGGAGGTTCCTACAATGAGCAGTTCTTC. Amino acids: CASNRLAGGSYNEQFF.

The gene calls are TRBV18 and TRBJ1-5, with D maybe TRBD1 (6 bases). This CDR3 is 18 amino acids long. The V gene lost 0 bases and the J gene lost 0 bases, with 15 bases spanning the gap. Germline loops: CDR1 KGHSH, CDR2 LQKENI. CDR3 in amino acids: CASSPPGGPVYSNQPQHF. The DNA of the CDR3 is TGTGCCAGCTCACCACCGGGGGGGCCCGTATATAGCAATCAGCCCCAGCATTTT.

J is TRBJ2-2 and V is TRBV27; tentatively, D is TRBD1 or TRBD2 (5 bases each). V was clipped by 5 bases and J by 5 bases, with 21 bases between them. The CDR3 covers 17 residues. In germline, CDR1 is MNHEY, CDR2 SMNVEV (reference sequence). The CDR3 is CASSPYPGPLLTGELFF. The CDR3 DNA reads TGTGCCAGCAGTCCGTACCCGGGACCTCTACTTACCGGGGAGCTGTTTTTT.